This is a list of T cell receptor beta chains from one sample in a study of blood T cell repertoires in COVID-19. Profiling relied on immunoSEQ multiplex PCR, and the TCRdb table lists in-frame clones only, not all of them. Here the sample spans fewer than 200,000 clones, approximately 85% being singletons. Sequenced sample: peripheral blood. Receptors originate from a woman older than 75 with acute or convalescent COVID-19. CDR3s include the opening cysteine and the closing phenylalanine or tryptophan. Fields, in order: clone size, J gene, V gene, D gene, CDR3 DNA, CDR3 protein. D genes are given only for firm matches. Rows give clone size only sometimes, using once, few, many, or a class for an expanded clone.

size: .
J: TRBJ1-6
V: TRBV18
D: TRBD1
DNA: TGTGCCAGCTCACCATTGGGACAGAATAATTCACCCCTCCACTTT
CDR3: CASSPLGQNNSPLHF

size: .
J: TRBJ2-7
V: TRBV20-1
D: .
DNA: TGCAGTGCTATTACTGCCTACGAGCAGTACTTC
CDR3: CSAITAYEQYF

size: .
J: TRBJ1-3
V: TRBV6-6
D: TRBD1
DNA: TGTGCCAGCAGTGGGACAGACTCTGGAAACACCATATATTTT
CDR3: CASSGTDSGNTIYF

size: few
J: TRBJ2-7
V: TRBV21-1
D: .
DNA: TGTGGGCGAGGAGCGCAGTACTTC
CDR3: CGRGAQYF

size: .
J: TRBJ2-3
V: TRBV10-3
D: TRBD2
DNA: TGTGCCATCAGTGAGGGGAGCGGGAGCGTAGATACGCAGTATTTT
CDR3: CAISEGSGSVDTQYF

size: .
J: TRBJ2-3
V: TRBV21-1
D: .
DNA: TGTGCCACCCCGGGACTGTTCACAGATACGCAGTATTTT
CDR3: CATPGLFTDTQYF

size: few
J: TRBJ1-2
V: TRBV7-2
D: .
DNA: TGTGCCAGCAGCTTACGAGCAGCGAATAACTATGGCTACACCTTC
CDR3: CASSLRAANNYGYTF

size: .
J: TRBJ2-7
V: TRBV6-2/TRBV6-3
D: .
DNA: TGTGCCAGCAGTTACTCGGCAGGGGTAGACGAGCAGTACTTC
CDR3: CASSYSAGVDEQYF

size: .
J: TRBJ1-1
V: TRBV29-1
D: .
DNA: TGCAGCGTTACACCAAGGGAAGGGGCAAGCACTGAAGCTTTCTTT
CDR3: CSVTPREGASTEAFF

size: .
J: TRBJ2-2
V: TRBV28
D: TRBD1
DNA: TGTGCCAGCTCGGACAGGGACACCGGGGAGCTGTTTTTT
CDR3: CASSDRDTGELFF

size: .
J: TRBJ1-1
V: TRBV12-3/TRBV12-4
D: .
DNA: TGTGCCAGCAGCCAGACAGGCCCTGAAGCTTTCTTT
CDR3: CASSQTGPEAFF

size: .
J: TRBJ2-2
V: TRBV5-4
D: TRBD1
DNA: TGTGCCAGCAGCACCCCACAGGGGCCCGGGGAGCTGTTTTTT
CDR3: CASSTPQGPGELFF

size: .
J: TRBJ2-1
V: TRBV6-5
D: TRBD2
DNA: TGTGCCAGCAGTTACGACGGGACTAGCGCGGGCAATGAGCAGTTCTTC
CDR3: CASSYDGTSAGNEQFF

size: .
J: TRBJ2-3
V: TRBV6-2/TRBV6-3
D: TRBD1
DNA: TGTGCCAGCAGTTCGGGACAGGGCAACACAGATACGCAGTATTTT
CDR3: CASSSGQGNTDTQYF

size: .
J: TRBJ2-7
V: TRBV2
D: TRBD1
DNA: TGTGCCAGCAAGGGACAGGGGCTTACCTACGAGCAGTACTTC
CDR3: CASKGQGLTYEQYF

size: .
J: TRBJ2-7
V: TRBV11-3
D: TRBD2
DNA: TGTGCCAGCAGCTTAGGACTAGCGGCGACCTACGAGCAGTACTTC
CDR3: CASSLGLAATYEQYF

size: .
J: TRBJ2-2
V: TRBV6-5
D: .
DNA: TGTGCCAGCAGCCGGGGTAGAGCGAACACCGGGGAGCTGTTTTTT
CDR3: CASSRGRANTGELFF

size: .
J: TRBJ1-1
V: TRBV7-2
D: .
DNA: TGTGCCAGCAGCTTAGTACAGGCGAACACTGAAGCTTTCTTT
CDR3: CASSLVQANTEAFF

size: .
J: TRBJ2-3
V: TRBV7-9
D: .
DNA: TGTGCCAGCAGCTCTCGTTCTGGGACATTTGGGGATGATACGCAGTATTTT
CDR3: CASSSRSGTFGDDTQYF

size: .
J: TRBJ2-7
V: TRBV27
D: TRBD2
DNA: TGTGCCAGCAGTTCCCAAGGACTAGCGGGGGGAGTATACGAGCAGTACTTC
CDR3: CASSSQGLAGGVYEQYF

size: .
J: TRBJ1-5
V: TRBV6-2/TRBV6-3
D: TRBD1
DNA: TGTGCCAGCAGTTTGCACAGACAGGGCCTAAGGAGCAATCAGCCCCAGCATTTT
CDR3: CASSLHRQGLRSNQPQHF

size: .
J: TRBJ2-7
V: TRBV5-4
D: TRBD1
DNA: TGTGCCAGCAGCCCTCGGGAACCGGGACAGGGGTCCTACGAGCAGTACTTC
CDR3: CASSPREPGQGSYEQYF

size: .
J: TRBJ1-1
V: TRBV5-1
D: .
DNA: TGCGCCAGCAGCCTGGGGGACAAATCAGCTGAAGCTTTCTTT
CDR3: CASSLGDKSAEAFF

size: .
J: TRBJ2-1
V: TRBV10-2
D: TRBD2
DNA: TGCGCCAGCAGTGCCCCGGGACTAGCGGACAATGAGCAGTTCTTC
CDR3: CASSAPGLADNEQFF

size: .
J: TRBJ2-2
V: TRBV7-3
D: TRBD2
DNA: TGTGCCAGCAGCTTAAGAGGCGGGAGGGGAGCCGGGGAGCTGTTTTTT
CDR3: CASSLRGGRGAGELFF